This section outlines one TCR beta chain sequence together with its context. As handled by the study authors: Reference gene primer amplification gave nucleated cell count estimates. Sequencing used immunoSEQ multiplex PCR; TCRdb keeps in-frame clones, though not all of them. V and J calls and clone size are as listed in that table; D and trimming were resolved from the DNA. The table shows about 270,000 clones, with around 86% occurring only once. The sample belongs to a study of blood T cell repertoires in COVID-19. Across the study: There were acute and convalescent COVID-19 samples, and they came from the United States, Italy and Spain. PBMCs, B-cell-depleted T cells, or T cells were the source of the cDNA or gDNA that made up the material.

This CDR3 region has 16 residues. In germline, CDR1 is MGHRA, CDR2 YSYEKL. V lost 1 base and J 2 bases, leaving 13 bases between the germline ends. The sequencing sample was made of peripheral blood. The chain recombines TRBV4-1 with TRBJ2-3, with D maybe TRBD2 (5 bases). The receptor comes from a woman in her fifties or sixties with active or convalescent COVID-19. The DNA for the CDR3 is TGCGCCAGCAGCCAAGGTCCCCCGGGGTCCACAGATACGCAGTATTTT. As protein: CASSQGPPGSTDTQYF.